These 12 T cell receptor beta chains originate from one sample sequenced in a study of spatial heterogeneity in lung cancer. Specified time point: sample taken at primary tumor resection. From tumor, nontumor lung or frozen PBMC, whole RNA was taken unsorted for sequencing. TCRdb re-called the 5' RACE reads through MiXCR, storing one row per CDR3 protein. The data contain 45,000 or so distinct CDR3 sequences, less than 8.5% of them singletons. The material was PBMCs, obtained at surgery. Receptor source: a female donor with early-stage non-small cell lung cancer.

By sample fraction, this clonotype is large. DNA for the CDR3: TGTGCCAGCTCGACCGGGACAGAACCCACCTTCTATGGCTACACCTTC. Amino acids: CASSTGTEPTFYGYTF. This chain connects TRBV18 to TRBJ1-2; TRBD1 agrees at 7 bases. The CDR3 is made up of 16 amino acids. Germline CDR1 KGHSH, CDR2 LQKENI. The ends lost 6 bases at V and 4 bases at J; junction bases unmatched: 14.

This clonotype was seen repeatedly, ten times or more. The chain is built from TRBV2 and TRBJ1-1; D is uncertain. Germline V lookup: CDR1 SNHLY, CDR2 FYNNEI. The length of the CDR3 is 14 residues. With 4 bases removed from V and 1 base from J, the gap between germline ends came to 10 bases. In DNA form, the CDR3 reads TGTGCCAGCAGTGGGTACGTTTCGAACACTGAAGCTTTCTTT. Protein product: CASSGYVSNTEAFF.

Ten or more counts support this clonotype. The V and J genes are TRBV28 and TRBJ2-7; TRBD2 is a possible D gene (5 bases). The CDR3 spans 13 residues. Germline V gene lookup returns CDR1 MDHEN and CDR2 SYDVKM. The germline V and J ends were trimmed by 8 bases and 2 bases, with 13 bases remaining between them. Written as DNA, the CDR3 is TGTGCCAGCGTAGAGGGTTACCCCTACGAGCAGTACTTC. Its translation is CASVEGYPYEQYF.

This clonotype was detected many times. The chain uses TRBV5-5 and TRBJ2-7, with D tentatively TRBD2 (5 bases). V lost 4 bases, J lost 2 bases, and 16 bases lay in between. This CDR3 spans 15 amino acids. Germline CDR1 reads SGHKS; CDR2 reads YYEKEE (reference sequence). The CDR3 loop reads CASSKGGQITYEQYF. The CDR3 DNA sequence: TGTGCCAGCAGCAAAGGCGGGCAGATCACCTACGAGCAGTACTTC.

CDR3 coding DNA: TGTGCCAGCAGTTACTCTTCGGGACGGGGAAACACCATATATTTT. This encodes CASSYSSGRGNTIYF. The chain is built from TRBV6-6 and TRBJ1-3; maybe TRBD1 (5 bases). V was clipped by 0 bases and J by 4 bases, with 10 bases between them. The CDR3 loop spans 15 amino acids. The germline CDR1 and CDR2 sequences are MNHNY and SVGAGI (reference sequence).

This clonotype turned up a few times. The chain uses TRBV5-1 and TRBJ1-2, with 8 bases fitting TRBD1. Germline CDR1 is SGHRS and CDR2 is YFSETQ. V was clipped by 6 bases and J by 5 bases; unmatched bases: 15. The CDR3 is 16 residues long. CDR3 region: CASTVGQGADRYGYTF. In DNA, the CDR3 is TGCGCCAGCACCGTCGGTCAGGGGGCTGATCGATATGGCTACACCTTC.

This clonotype was seen a few times. The V call is TRBV7-2, the J call TRBJ2-6; D tentatively reads TRBD1 or TRBD2 (6 bases each). Trimming pared 5 bases from V and 0 bases from J, leaving 11 bases between. This CDR3 is built from 16 residues. Germline V gene lookup returns CDR1 SGHTA and CDR2 FQGNSA. CDR3 DNA: TGTGCCAGCAGCCCACAGGGACTCTCTGGGGCCAACGTCCTGACTTTC. Its translation is CASSPQGLSGANVLTF.

The chain recombines TRBV5-1 with TRBJ1-5; tentative D call: TRBD1 (5 bases). Trimming removed 2 bases at V and 5 bases at J, with 11 bases between. The CDR3 totals 14 residues. Germline V gives CDR1 SGHRS, CDR2 YFSETQ. The CDR3, as DNA: TGCGCCAGCAGCTTATCAGGGAGTGATCAGCCCCAGCATTTT. Translating it yields CASSLSGSDQPQHF.

The chain combines TRBV2 with TRBJ1-2; 7 bases align to TRBD1. The CDR3 is made up of 15 amino acids. The ends lost 3 bases at V and 4 bases at J; junction bases unmatched: 8. Germline lookup yields CDR1 SNHLY and CDR2 FYNNEI. The CDR3 reads CASSDPKGASYGYTF. The CDR3 bases are TGTGCCAGCAGTGACCCGAAGGGGGCGAGCTATGGCTACACCTTC.

This clonotype was seen ten or more times. V and J are TRBV14 and TRBJ2-7; 11 bases align to TRBD2. The CDR3 extends over 17 amino acids. Losses at the gene ends were 4 bases for V and 4 bases for J; bases not matched to a gene: 12. The germline V gene has CDR1 SGHDN and CDR2 FVKESK. The CDR3 sequence is CASSPGRLAGGEYEQYF. The CDR3 DNA follows: TGTGCCAGCAGCCCGGGGCGTCTAGCGGGGGGCGAGTACGAGCAGTACTTC.

The chain joins TRBV23-1 to TRBJ2-5; perhaps TRBD2 as D (7 bases). TRBV23-1 is flagged as an ORF with uncertain function. Trimming stripped 0 bases from V and 2 bases from J, with 13 bases between. The CDR3 spans 16 residues. CDR3 amino acids: CASSQSRGGHQETQYF. The CDR3 region has the DNA TGCGCCAGCAGTCAATCGAGGGGGGGCCATCAAGAGACCCAGTACTTC.

This sequence joins TRBV20-1 and TRBJ1-3; possible D gene TRBD1, 5 bases. The CDR3 consists of 18 residues. CDR1 is DFQATT and CDR2 is SNEGSKA in the germline V gene (reference sequence). Trimming took 3 bases from V and 1 from J, leaving 22 bases between them. The CDR3 bases are TGCAGTGCTAGTCAGTTAGATTGGCAGGGAGTATCTGGAAACACCATATATTTT. This encodes CSASQLDWQGVSGNTIYF.